This T cell receptor beta chain comes out of a study of blood T cell repertoires in COVID-19. Study-wide context: Sources were T cells, B-cell-depleted T cells, or PBMCs; the material itself was cDNA or gDNA.

Researchers sorted participants into cohorts using their self-reported clinical history. Original analysis: Reference gene primer amplification gave nucleated cell count estimates. Repertoires were generated with immunoSEQ multiplex PCR, while TCRdb's copy carries only in-frame clones and drops some. The D gene and trimming were derived from the DNA, and the V and J assignments and clone size from that table. The table lists around 160,000 clones, over 70% of them singletons. This clonotype was sampled from a man aged 50 or older who had recovered from COVID-19. The sample comprised PBMCs or T cells enriched from blood (not recorded which).

Here the CDR3 reads CASSFYGQGAGGELFF. The CDR3 nucleotides read TGTGCCAGCAGCTTCTATGGACAGGGGGCCGGCGGGGAGCTGTTTTTT. This chain uses TRBV5-5 with TRBJ2-2; 11 bases map to TRBD1. CDR3 length: 16 residues. The germline V gene has CDR1 SGHKS and CDR2 YYEKEE (reference sequence). The ends lost 2 bases at V and 7 bases at J; junction bases unmatched: 7.